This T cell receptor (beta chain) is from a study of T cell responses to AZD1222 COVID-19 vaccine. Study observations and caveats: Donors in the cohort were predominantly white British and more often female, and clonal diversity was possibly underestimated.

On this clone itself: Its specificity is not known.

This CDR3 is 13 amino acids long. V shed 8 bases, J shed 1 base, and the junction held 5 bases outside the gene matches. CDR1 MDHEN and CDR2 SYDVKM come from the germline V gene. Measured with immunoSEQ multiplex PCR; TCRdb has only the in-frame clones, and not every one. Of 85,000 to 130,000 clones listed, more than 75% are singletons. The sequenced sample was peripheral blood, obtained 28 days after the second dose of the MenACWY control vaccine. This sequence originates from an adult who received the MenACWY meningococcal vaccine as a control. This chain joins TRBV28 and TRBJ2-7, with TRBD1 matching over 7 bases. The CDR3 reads CASLDRTSYEQYF. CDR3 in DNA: TGTGCCAGCTTGGACAGGACTTCCTACGAGCAGTACTTC. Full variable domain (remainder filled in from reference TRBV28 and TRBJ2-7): DVKVTQSSRYLVKRTGEKVFLECVQDMDHENMFWYRQDPGLGLRLIYFSYDVKMKEKGDIPEGYSVSREKKERFSLILESASTNQTSMYLCASLDRTSYEQYFGPGTRLTVT.